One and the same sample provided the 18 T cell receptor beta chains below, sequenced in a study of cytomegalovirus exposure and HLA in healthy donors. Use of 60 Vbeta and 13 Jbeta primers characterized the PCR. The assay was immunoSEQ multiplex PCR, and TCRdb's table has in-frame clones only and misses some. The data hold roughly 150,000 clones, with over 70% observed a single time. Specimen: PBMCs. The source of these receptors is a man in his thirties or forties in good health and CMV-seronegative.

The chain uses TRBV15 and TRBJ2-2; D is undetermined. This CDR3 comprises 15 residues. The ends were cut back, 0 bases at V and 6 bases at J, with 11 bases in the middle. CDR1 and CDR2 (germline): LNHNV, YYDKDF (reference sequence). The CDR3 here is CATSRDFAGSGELFF. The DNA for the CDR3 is TGTGCCACCAGCAGAGATTTCGCAGGCTCCGGGGAGCTGTTTTTT. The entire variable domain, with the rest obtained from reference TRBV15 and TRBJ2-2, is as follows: DAMVIQNPRYQVTQFGKPVTLSCSQTLNHNVMYWYQQKSSQAPKLLFHYYDKDFNNEADTPDNFQSRRPNTSFCFLDIRSPGLGDTAMYLCATSRDFAGSGELFFGEGSRLTVL.

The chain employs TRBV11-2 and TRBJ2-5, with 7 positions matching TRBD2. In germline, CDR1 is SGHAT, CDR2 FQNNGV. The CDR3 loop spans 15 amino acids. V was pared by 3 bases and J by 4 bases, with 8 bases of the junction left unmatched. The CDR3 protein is CASSFGLREVETQYF. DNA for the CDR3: TGTGCCAGCAGCTTTGGACTCCGGGAGGTAGAGACCCAGTACTTC.

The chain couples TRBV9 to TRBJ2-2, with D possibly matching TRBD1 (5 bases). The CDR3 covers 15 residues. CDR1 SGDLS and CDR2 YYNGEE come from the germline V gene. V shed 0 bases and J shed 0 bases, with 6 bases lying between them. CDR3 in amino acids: CASSVGTPNTGELFF. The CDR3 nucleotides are TGTGCCAGCAGCGTAGGGACACCGAACACCGGGGAGCTGTTTTTT.

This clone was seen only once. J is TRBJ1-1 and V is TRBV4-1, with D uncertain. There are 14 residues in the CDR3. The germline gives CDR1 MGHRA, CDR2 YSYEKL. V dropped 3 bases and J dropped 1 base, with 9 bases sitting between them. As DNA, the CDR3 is TGCGCCAGCAGCCATGGGCCAGCGAACACTGAAGCTTTCTTT. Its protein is CASSHGPANTEAFF.

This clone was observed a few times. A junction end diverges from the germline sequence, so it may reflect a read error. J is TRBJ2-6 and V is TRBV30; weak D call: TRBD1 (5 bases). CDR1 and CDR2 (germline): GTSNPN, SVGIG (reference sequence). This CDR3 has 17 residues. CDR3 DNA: TGTGCCTGGAGTGTAGGTTACTTAAGCTCTGGGGCCAACGGCCTGACTTTC. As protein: CAWSVGYLSSGANGLTF.

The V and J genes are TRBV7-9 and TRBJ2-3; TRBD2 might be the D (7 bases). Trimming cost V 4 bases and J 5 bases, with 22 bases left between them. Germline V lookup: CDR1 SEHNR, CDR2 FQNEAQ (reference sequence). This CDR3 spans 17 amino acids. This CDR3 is CASSSFRGGGPEDTQYF. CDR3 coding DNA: TGTGCCAGCAGCTCATTTAGGGGGGGAGGGCCGGAAGATACGCAGTATTTT.

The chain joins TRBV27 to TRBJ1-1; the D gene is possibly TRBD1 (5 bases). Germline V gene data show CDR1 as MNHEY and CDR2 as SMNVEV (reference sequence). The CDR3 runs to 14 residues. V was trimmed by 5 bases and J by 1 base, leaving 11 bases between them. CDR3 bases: TGTGCCAGCAGTACCAGGGCCGCGAACACTGAAGCTTTCTTT. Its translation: CASSTRAANTEAFF.

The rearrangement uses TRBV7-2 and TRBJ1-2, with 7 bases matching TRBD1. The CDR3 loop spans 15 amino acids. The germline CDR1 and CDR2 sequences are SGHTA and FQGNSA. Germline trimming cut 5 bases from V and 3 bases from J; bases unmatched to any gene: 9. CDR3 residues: CASSAGTVPYYGYTF. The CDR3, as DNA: TGTGCCAGCAGCGCAGGGACAGTTCCTTACTATGGCTACACCTTC.

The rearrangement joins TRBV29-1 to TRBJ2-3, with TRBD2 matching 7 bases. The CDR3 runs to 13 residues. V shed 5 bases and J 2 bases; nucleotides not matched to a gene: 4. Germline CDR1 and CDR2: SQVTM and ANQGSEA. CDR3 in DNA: TGCAGCGTTAGGGAGGGAACCACAGATACGCAGTATTTT. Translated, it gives CSVREGTTDTQYF.

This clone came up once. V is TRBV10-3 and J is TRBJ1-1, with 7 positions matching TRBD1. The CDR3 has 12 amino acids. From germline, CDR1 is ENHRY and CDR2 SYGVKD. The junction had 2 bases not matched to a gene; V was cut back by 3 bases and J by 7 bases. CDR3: CAISEGTVEAFF. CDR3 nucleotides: TGTGCCATCAGTGAAGGGACAGTTGAAGCTTTCTTT.

The CDR3 region has the DNA TGTGCCATCAGGGTACAGACAGAGGAGAGTGAAAAACTGTTTTTT. Residues: CAIRVQTEESEKLFF. This chain links TRBV10-3 with TRBJ1-4, with a weak D call TRBD1 (5 bases). This CDR3 is built from 15 residues. With 6 bases removed from V and 7 bases from J, the gap between germline ends came to 18 bases. CDR1 and CDR2 from the germline V gene are ENHRY and SYGVKD.

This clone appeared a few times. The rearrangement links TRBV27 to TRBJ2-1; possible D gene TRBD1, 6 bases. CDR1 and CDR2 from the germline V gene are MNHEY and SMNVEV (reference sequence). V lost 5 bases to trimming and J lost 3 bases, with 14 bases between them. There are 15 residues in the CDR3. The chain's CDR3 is CASSIRDILYNEQFF. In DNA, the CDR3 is TGTGCCAGCAGTATCCGGGACATCCTCTACAATGAGCAGTTCTTC.

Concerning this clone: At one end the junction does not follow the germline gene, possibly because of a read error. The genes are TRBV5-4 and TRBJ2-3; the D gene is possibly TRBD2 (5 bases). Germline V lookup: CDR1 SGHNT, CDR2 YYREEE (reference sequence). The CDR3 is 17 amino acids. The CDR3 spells CAGSLGGAAFSTDTQYF. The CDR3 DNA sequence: TGTGCCGGCAGCTTAGGAGGAGCGGCCTTTAGCACAGATACGCAGTATTTT.

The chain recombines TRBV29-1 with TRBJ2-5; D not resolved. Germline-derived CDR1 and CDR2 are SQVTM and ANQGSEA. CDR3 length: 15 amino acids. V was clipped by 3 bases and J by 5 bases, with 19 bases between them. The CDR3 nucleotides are TGCAGCGTTGATCCCCGTGAACGACAATGGGAGACCCAGTACTTC. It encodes CSVDPRERQWETQYF. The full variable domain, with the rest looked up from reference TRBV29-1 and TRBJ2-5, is SAVISQKPSRDICQRGTSLTIQCQVDSQVTMMFWYRQQPGQSLTLIATANQGSEATYESGFVIDKFPISRPNLTFSTLTVSNMSPEDSSIYLCSVDPRERQWETQYFGPGTRLLVL.

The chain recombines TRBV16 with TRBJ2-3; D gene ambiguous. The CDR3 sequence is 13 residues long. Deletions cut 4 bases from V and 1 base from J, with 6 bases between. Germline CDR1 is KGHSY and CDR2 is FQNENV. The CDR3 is CASSPSRTDTQYF. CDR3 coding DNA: TGTGCCAGCAGCCCTTCTCGCACAGATACGCAGTATTTT.

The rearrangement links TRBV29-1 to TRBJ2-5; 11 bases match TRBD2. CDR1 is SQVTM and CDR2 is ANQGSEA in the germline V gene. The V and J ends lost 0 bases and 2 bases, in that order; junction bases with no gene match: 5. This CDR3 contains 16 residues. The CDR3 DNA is TGCAGCGTTGAAGATGGGACTAGCGGTACTCAAGAGACCCAGTACTTC. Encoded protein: CSVEDGTSGTQETQYF.

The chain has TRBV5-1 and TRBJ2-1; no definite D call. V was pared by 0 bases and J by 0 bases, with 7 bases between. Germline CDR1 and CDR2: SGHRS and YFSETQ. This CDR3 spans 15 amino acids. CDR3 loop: CASSLGTGSYNEQFF. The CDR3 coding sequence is TGCGCCAGCAGCTTGGGTACTGGCTCCTACAATGAGCAGTTCTTC.

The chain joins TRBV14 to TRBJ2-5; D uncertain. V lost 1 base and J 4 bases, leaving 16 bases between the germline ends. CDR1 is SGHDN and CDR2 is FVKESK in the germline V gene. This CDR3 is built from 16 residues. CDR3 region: CASSQVRFLVGETQYF. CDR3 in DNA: TGTGCCAGCAGCCAAGTAAGGTTTCTAGTGGGAGAGACCCAGTACTTC.